The T cell receptor (beta chain) described here comes from a study of early T cells in non-severe SARS-CoV-2 infection. Study at large: RNA in bulk from unsorted whole blood was sequenced, and chains were unpaired. Findings of the study overall: VDJdb matching, biased toward anti-spike CD8 responses, missed private and CD4 specificities.

This clonotype was counted between two and nine times. What it recognizes is unknown. Separate cDNA molecules each had unique molecular identifiers attached to them. TCRdb itself ran the 5' RACE reads through MiXCR, one entry per CDR3 protein. The table shows 65,000 to 80,000 distinct CDR3 sequences, with over 9% occurring only once. This clonotype was obtained from an adult who was a healthcare worker with PCR-confirmed SARS-CoV-2 infection or an uninfected control (not recorded which). Sequencing was performed on whole blood.

The CDR3, as DNA: TGTGCCACCAGTGACCCCGAGAGGGGGCAGAACAATGAGCAGTTCTTC. Translating it yields CATSDPERGQNNEQFF. The chain uses TRBV24-1 and TRBJ2-1; 7 bases line up with TRBD1. Looked up from germline, CDR1 is KGHDR and CDR2 is SFDVKD. This CDR3 region has 16 residues. With 4 bases clipped from V and 5 bases from J, the junction kept 10 bases outside the gene matches.